Shown below are 16 T cell receptor beta chains from a single sample sequenced in a study of T cell changes during pregnancy in multiple sclerosis. This table comes from immunoSEQ multiplex PCR, and its TCRdb copy is limited to in-frame clones, with some not included. Counted here are under 95,000 clones, 93% occurring once; the ten biggest clones make up around 0.75%. Source: peripheral blood, taken in the second trimester of pregnancy. Receptor source: a female donor in good health, enrolled as a control in a pregnancy study.

The rearrangement links TRBV4-2 to TRBJ1-5, with 11 bases that match TRBD1. The CDR3 totals 15 residues. V shed 4 bases, J shed 3 bases, and the junction held 2 bases outside the gene matches. Germline-derived CDR1 and CDR2 are LGHNA and YNFKEQ. CDR3 sequence: CASSLDRGPNQPQHF. The CDR3 bases are TGTGCCAGCAGCCTGGACAGGGGGCCCAATCAGCCCCAGCATTTT.

This clone appeared once. The rearrangement links TRBV2 to TRBJ1-6; 7 bases align to TRBD1. V lost 4 bases to trimming and J lost 3 bases; unmatched junction nucleotides: 3. Looked up from germline, CDR1 is SNHLY and CDR2 is FYNNEI. CDR3 length equals 15 residues. DNA for the CDR3: TGTGCCAGCAGTGGGTCAGGGGGCTATAATTCACCCCTCCACTTT. This sequence encodes CASSGSGGYNSPLHF.

The chain uses TRBV7-9 and TRBJ1-5; 7 nucleotides match TRBD1. The length of the CDR3 is 16 residues. Germline trimming cut 1 base from V and 3 bases from J; bases unmatched to any gene: 6. Germline CDR1 and CDR2: SEHNR and FQNEAQ (reference sequence). CDR3 bases: TGTGCCAGCAGCTTAGAAGACAGGGCTTACAATCAGCCCCAGCATTTT. It specifies CASSLEDRAYNQPQHF.

The chain is built from TRBV29-1 and TRBJ1-1, with a weak D call TRBD1 (5 bases). The CDR3 totals 12 residues. The V gene lost 7 bases and the J gene lost 4 bases, with 13 bases spanning the gap. Germline CDR1 SQVTM, CDR2 ANQGSEA. Written as DNA, the CDR3 is TGCAGCGGCCGGGGGGAGGGCACTGAAGCTTTCTTT. It is translated as CSGRGEGTEAFF.

The chain links TRBV30 to TRBJ1-1; D perhaps matches TRBD1 (5 bases). This CDR3 has 13 residues. Germline values: CDR1 GTSNPN, CDR2 SVGIG (reference sequence). The V end was cut by 0 bases, the J end by 4 bases, with 9 bases between. The CDR3 loop is CAWSVGGVTEAFF. CDR3 nucleotide sequence: TGTGCCTGGAGTGTGGGAGGGGTCACTGAAGCTTTCTTT. The variable domain in full, completed from reference TRBV30 and TRBJ1-1, reads SQTIHQWPATLVQPVGSPLSLECTVEGTSNPNLYWYRQAAGRGLQLLFYSVGIGQISSEVPQNLSASRPQDRQFILSSKKLLLSDSGFYLCAWSVGGVTEAFFGQGTRLTVV.

The genes are TRBV15 and TRBJ2-5; the match to TRBD2 covers 8 bases. Germline assignment: CDR1 LNHNV and CDR2 YYDKDF (reference sequence). With V trimmed by 6 bases and J by 4 bases, 10 bases remained unmatched. The CDR3 length is 15 residues. The CDR3 region is CATSNTGGDGETQYF. The CDR3 DNA follows: TGTGCCACCAGTAACACCGGGGGGGATGGAGAGACCCAGTACTTC. The full variable domain, its missing parts supplied by reference TRBV15 and TRBJ2-5, is DAMVIQNPRYQVTQFGKPVTLSCSQTLNHNVMYWYQQKSSQAPKLLFHYYDKDFNNEADTPDNFQSRRPNTSFCFLDIRSPGLGDTAMYLCATSNTGGDGETQYFGPGTRLLVL.

The chain employs TRBV27 and TRBJ1-2, with 7 bases lining up with TRBD1. The CDR3 totals 13 residues. Germline V CDR1 and CDR2: MNHEY, SMNVEV (reference sequence). Trimming took 9 bases from V and 5 from J; bases not matched to a gene: 9. The CDR3 DNA reads TGTGCCAGTCAAGCCGGGACAGATTATGGCTACACCTTC. Amino acid sequence: CASQAGTDYGYTF.

The chain has TRBV2 and TRBJ2-1; D might be TRBD1 (7 bases). This CDR3 contains 16 residues. Looked up from germline, CDR1 is SNHLY and CDR2 is FYNNEI. Trimming stripped 5 bases from V and 6 bases from J, with 20 bases between. CDR3 DNA sequence: TGTGCCAGCAGTAGGACTACCCAGGGGGAAAGCAATGAGCAGTTCTTC. Amino acids: CASSRTTQGESNEQFF.

This rearrangement joins TRBV19 to TRBJ2-7; 9 nucleotides match TRBD1. The V segment lost 5 bases and the J segment 4 bases; nucleotides outside the gene matches: 9. The CDR3 is 15 residues long. Looked up from germline, CDR1 is LNHDA and CDR2 is SQIVND (reference sequence). The CDR3 sequence: CASSLQGALRYEQYF. DNA for the CDR3: TGTGCCAGTAGTCTACAGGGGGCGCTACGGTACGAGCAGTACTTC.

This chain joins TRBV7-2 and TRBJ2-2; perhaps TRBD1 as D (6 bases). From germline, CDR1 is SGHTA and CDR2 FQGNSA. The CDR3 is 16 amino acids. V lost 6 bases, J lost 5 bases, and 19 bases lay in between. The CDR3 DNA reads TGTGCCAGCAGTCTCACGAACAGGGTTGAGACCGGGGAGCTGTTTTTT. Translation gives CASSLTNRVETGELFF.

In its sample, this clone was seen a few times. The rearrangement uses TRBV11-3 and TRBJ1-1; 8 bases map to TRBD1. The CDR3 extends over 15 amino acids. The junction had 10 bases not matched to a gene; V was cut back by 7 bases and J by 3 bases. Germline CDR1 SGHNT, CDR2 YENEEA. For the CDR3, the DNA is TGTGCCAGCAACTCCCCTGGGACAGGAGACACTGAAGCTTTCTTT. Amino acid sequence: CASNSPGTGDTEAFF. The full variable domain, its missing parts supplied by reference TRBV11-3 and TRBJ1-1, is EAGVVQSPRYKIIEKKQPVAFWCNPISGHNTLYWYLQNLGQGPELLIRYENEEAVDDSQLPKDRFSAERLKGVDSTLKIQPAELGDSAVYLCASNSPGTGDTEAFFGQGTRLTVV.

This clone turned up a few times. The chain carries TRBV7-3 and TRBJ1-2; a possible D gene is TRBD1 (6 bases). The germline CDR1 and CDR2 sequences are SGHTA and FQGTGA. There are 16 residues in the CDR3. The ends were cut back, 5 bases at V and 7 bases at J, with 23 bases in the middle. CDR3: CASSRATSGGRGGYTF. The CDR3 region has the DNA TGTGCCAGCAGCAGGGCCACCAGCGGGGGGCGCGGTGGCTACACCTTC.

This rearrangement joins TRBV4-3 to TRBJ1-2; D gene unclear. Germline V gene lookup returns CDR1 LGHNA and CDR2 YSLEER. V was pared by 0 bases and J by 4 bases, with 15 bases between. The CDR3 covers 16 residues. The CDR3 reads CASSQDRIQALYGYTF. CDR3 coding DNA: TGCGCCAGCAGCCAAGATCGTATCCAGGCTCTCTATGGCTACACCTTC.

The chain combines TRBV7-3 with TRBJ2-5, with 14 bases aligning to TRBD2. V lost 5 bases and J lost 5; bases outside the gene matches: 10. Germline V gene sequence: CDR1 SGHTA, CDR2 FQGTGA. CDR3 length: 17 amino acids. This CDR3 reads CASSPGLAGGEWETQYF. The CDR3 DNA follows: TGTGCCAGCAGCCCAGGACTAGCGGGGGGCGAGTGGGAGACCCAGTACTTC.

J is TRBJ2-2 and V is TRBV9, with D perhaps matching TRBD1 (5 bases). The CDR3 has 16 amino acids. Germline assignment: CDR1 SGDLS and CDR2 YYNGEE. V was cut by 0 bases and J by 4 bases, with 13 bases left in between. This CDR3 reads CASSVGPAGFTGELFF. In nucleotides, the CDR3 is TGTGCCAGCAGCGTAGGGCCAGCAGGGTTCACCGGGGAGCTGTTTTTT. The variable domain in full, completed from reference TRBV9 and TRBJ2-2, reads DSGVTQTPKHLITATGQRVTLRCSPRSGDLSVYWYQQSLDQGLQFLIQYYNGEERAKGNILERFSAQQFPDLHSELNLSSLELGDSALYFCASSVGPAGFTGELFFGEGSRLTVL.

The chain combines TRBV12-5 with TRBJ1-2; 9 bases map to TRBD1. Germline V gene data show CDR1 as LGHNT and CDR2 as FRNRAP. The junction had 4 bases not matched to a gene; V was cut back by 1 base and J by 7 bases. The CDR3 length is 14 residues. CDR3 residues: CASGLGTGVGGYTF. Here the CDR3 DNA reads TGTGCTAGTGGTTTGGGGACAGGGGTGGGTGGCTACACCTTC.